This T cell receptor beta chain comes out of a study of Graves' ophthalmopathy and Graves' hyperthyroidism. Researchers took RNA transcripts and amplified TCR beta CDR3 regions from them. HTBI-primed RT-PCR formed the first round, and a multiplex PCR formed the second. TCRdb re-called the multiplex PCR reads through MiXCR, storing one row per CDR3 protein. The sample consists of just over 600,000 distinct CDR3 sequences, approximately 21% of them appearing once. The sample holds many counts of this clonotype. CDR1 is MNHEY and CDR2 is SVGEGT in the germline V gene. CDR3 length: 15 residues. V gave up 2 bases and J gave up 3 bases, with 14 bases separating them.

V is TRBV6-2 or TRBV6-3 and J is TRBJ2-7, with D perhaps matching TRBD1 (6 bases). This TCR was sampled from a woman aged 18-35 years with stable Graves' hyperthyroidism. Some clones in this sample may be carry-over from other donors' samples. The material sequenced was peripheral blood. In DNA, the CDR3 is TGTGCCAGCAGTTACCCACCGGACAGACTCTACGAGCAGTACTTC. Its translation is CASSYPPDRLYEQYF.